Below are 17 T cell receptor beta chains sequenced from a single sample in a study of patients and donors after allogeneic stem cell transplantation. TCRdb passed the RT-PCR reads through MiXCR, listing each CDR3 protein once. The data contain about a million distinct CDR3 sequences, more than 15% of them singletons. Sequenced: blood, either unsorted or a sorted T cell fraction (not recorded which). The receptors were sampled from a human donor who was either an allogeneic HSCT recipient or a stem cell or donor lymphocyte infusion donor (not recorded which). It is not recorded whose cells these are; they may come from a transplant donor.

This clonotype was seen more than once but under ten times. V gene TRBV27 combines with J gene TRBJ2-1, with 10 positions matching TRBD2. The trim removed 2 bases at V and 8 bases at J, leaving 6 bases unmatched. The CDR3 spans 15 residues. Germline V CDR1 and CDR2: MNHEY, SMNVEV (reference sequence). The CDR3 DNA follows: TGTGCCAGCAGTTTAATAGCGGGAGGAGTCCATGAGCAGTTCTTC. It yields the protein CASSLIAGGVHEQFF.

The chain links TRBV6-1 to TRBJ2-3, with D maybe TRBD1 (5 bases). Germline lookup yields CDR1 MNHNS and CDR2 SASEGT. V shed 3 bases and J shed 1 base, with 8 bases lying between them. This CDR3 is 14 amino acids long. This chain's CDR3 is CASSDLQGTDTQYF. The DNA for the CDR3 is TGTGCCAGCAGTGATCTACAGGGCACAGATACGCAGTATTTT.

The chain couples TRBV19 to TRBJ1-4, with D possibly matching TRBD1 (6 bases). The CDR3 runs 15 residues. Germline-derived CDR1 and CDR2 are LNHDA and SQIVND (reference sequence). V was pared by 3 bases and J by 11 bases, with 19 bases between. CDR3 residues: CASSIWTVKGYKLFF. CDR3 nucleotides: TGTGCCAGTAGTATTTGGACAGTGAAAGGGTATAAACTGTTTTTT.

This clonotype was observed a handful of times. The rearrangement joins TRBV20-1 to TRBJ2-3; D call uncertain. The CDR3 is made up of 16 amino acids. Germline V gene lookup returns CDR1 DFQATT and CDR2 SNEGSKA (reference sequence). Trimming left V 4 bases short and J 2 bases short, with 19 bases between. CDR3 sequence: CSAKNVVSALTDTQYF. CDR3 DNA sequence: TGCAGTGCTAAGAATGTGGTCAGCGCACTCACAGATACGCAGTATTTT.

The chain links TRBV15 to TRBJ1-2; D gene ambiguous. Trimming took 4 bases from V and 8 from J, leaving 14 bases between them. Germline CDR1 reads LNHNV; CDR2 reads YYDKDF (reference sequence). This CDR3 spans 13 amino acids. The DNA for the CDR3 is TGTGCCACCAGCACTCAGTCGTTGGGCGGCTACACCTTC. As protein: CATSTQSLGGYTF.

The chain uses TRBV25-1 and TRBJ1-2; 10 bases fit TRBD1. V was clipped by 1 base and J by 5 bases; unmatched bases: 7. The CDR3 covers 16 residues. Germline-derived CDR1 and CDR2 are MGHDK and SYGVNS. The CDR3 is CASSEFDGGQGYGYTF. CDR3 bases: TGTGCCAGCAGTGAATTTGATGGGGGACAGGGGTATGGCTACACCTTC.

The J gene is TRBJ2-5, the V gene TRBV12-3 or TRBV12-4; TRBD1 might be the D (5 bases). Trimming took 0 bases from V and 0 from J, leaving 11 bases between them. The CDR3 is made up of 16 amino acids. The CDR3 here is CASSLAKGRDQETQYF. The CDR3 DNA reads as TGTGCCAGCAGTTTAGCGAAGGGGCGCGACCAAGAGACCCAGTACTTC.

Ten or more counts support this clonotype. V usage is TRBV12-3 or TRBV12-4 and J usage is TRBJ2-1; 7 nucleotides align to TRBD2. The CDR3 contains 15 residues. J lost 6 bases, V lost 6 bases, and 11 bases had no gene match. CDR3 loop: CASRAPQSSGNEQFF. DNA for the CDR3: TGTGCCAGCAGGGCCCCTCAATCTAGCGGCAATGAGCAGTTCTTC.

The chain couples TRBV7-9 to TRBJ1-5; no clear D. The germline gives CDR1 SEHNR, CDR2 FQNEAQ (reference sequence). The CDR3 consists of 13 residues. With 5 bases removed from V and 4 bases from J, the gap between germline ends came to 9 bases. The DNA for the CDR3 is TGTGCCAGCAGCGAAAACGTTAATCAGCCCCAGCATTTT. Translating gives CASSENVNQPQHF. Combining the CDR3 with reference TRBV7-9 and TRBJ1-5 gives the whole variable domain DTGVSQNPRHKITKRGQNVTFRCDPISEHNRLYWYRQTLGQGPEFLTYFQNEAQLEKSRLLSDRFSAERPKGSFSTLEIQRTEQGDSAMYLCASSENVNQPQHFGDGTRLSIL.

The V and J genes are TRBV6-5 and TRBJ1-3; TRBD1 matches 7 bases. This CDR3 comprises 16 residues. Germline V gives CDR1 MNHEY, CDR2 SVGAGI. V was clipped by 5 bases and J by 0 bases; unmatched bases: 7. CDR3 bases: TGTGCCAGCAGTACTCGGGACAGATTCTCTGGAAACACCATATATTTT. It translates to CASSTRDRFSGNTIYF.

The J gene is TRBJ2-5, the V gene TRBV24-1, with 8 bases aligning to TRBD2. The ends lost 4 bases at V and 5 bases at J; junction bases unmatched: 8. Germline CDR1 reads KGHDR; CDR2 reads SFDVKD. The CDR3 covers 15 residues. CDR3 coding DNA: TGTGCCACCAGTGACTACGGGAGGGCCTTCGAGACCCAGTACTTC. It codes for CATSDYGRAFETQYF.

This clonotype was seen a handful of times. The V call is TRBV4-2, the J call TRBJ1-4; D is ambiguous. From germline, CDR1 is LGHNA and CDR2 YNFKEQ. Deletions cut 0 bases from V and 7 bases from J, with 9 bases between. The CDR3 extends over 14 amino acids. CDR3 bases: TGTGCCAGCAGCCAAGAAAAGTTGAGTGAAAAACTGTTTTTT. It translates to CASSQEKLSEKLFF.

J is TRBJ2-3 and V is TRBV5-1, with 10 bases fitting TRBD2. CDR3 length: 15 amino acids. CDR1 is SGHRS and CDR2 is YFSETQ in the germline V gene. J lost 5 bases, V lost 1 base, and 4 bases had no gene match. CDR3 sequence: CASSLLAGAEDTQYF. CDR3 coding DNA: TGCGCCAGCAGCTTGCTAGCGGGGGCGGAAGATACGCAGTATTTT.

This clonotype appeared a few times. CDR3 sequence: CASSYSRLAGENEQFF. In DNA form, the CDR3 reads TGTGCCAGCAGTTACTCGCGACTAGCGGGTGAGAATGAGCAGTTCTTC. The chain links TRBV6-2 or TRBV6-3 to TRBJ2-1; 10 bases align to TRBD2. The CDR3 runs to 16 residues. J lost 7 bases, V lost 0 bases, and 6 bases had no gene match. Germline-derived CDR1 and CDR2 are MNHEY and SVGEGT.

This clonotype was observed a few times. Because the CDR3 is missing its conserved closing phenylalanine or tryptophan, this is likely a read error. The rearrangement links TRBV10-3 to TRBJ1-3; the D gene is possibly TRBD1 (6 bases). The germline V gene encodes CDR1 ENHRY and CDR2 SYGVKD. The CDR3 is made up of 14 amino acids. Trimming pared 8 bases from V and 11 bases from J, leaving 22 bases between. The CDR3 sequence: CAIGARQARNAIYS. CDR3 sequence (DNA): TGTGCCATCGGGGCCCGACAGGCCAGAAATGCCATATATTCT.

The rearrangement links TRBV4-3 to TRBJ1-1; D perhaps matches TRBD1 (6 bases). The CDR3 has 15 amino acids. The ends were cut back, 4 bases at V and 3 bases at J, with 15 bases in the middle. Germline CDR1 and CDR2: LGHNA and YSLEER. CDR3: CASSRALGGHTEAFF. The DNA of the CDR3 is TGCGCCAGCAGCCGAGCCTTGGGGGGGCACACTGAAGCTTTCTTT.

The chain has TRBV11-1 and TRBJ1-5, with 9 bases identical to TRBD1. Germline trimming cut 6 bases from V and 0 bases from J; bases unmatched to any gene: 12. This CDR3 spans 18 amino acids. The germline gives CDR1 SGHAT, CDR2 FQDESV (reference sequence). CDR3 DNA sequence: TGTGCCAGCAGATCTAAACAGGGGGCCAAGTATAGCAATCAGCCCCAGCATTTT. This codes for CASRSKQGAKYSNQPQHF. Complete variable domain (other parts from reference TRBV11-1 and TRBJ1-5): EAEVAQSPRYKITEKSQAVAFWCDPISGHATLYWYRQILGQGPELLVQFQDESVVDDSQLPKDRFSAERLKGVDSTLKIQPAELGDSAMYLCASRSKQGAKYSNQPQHFGDGTRLSIL.